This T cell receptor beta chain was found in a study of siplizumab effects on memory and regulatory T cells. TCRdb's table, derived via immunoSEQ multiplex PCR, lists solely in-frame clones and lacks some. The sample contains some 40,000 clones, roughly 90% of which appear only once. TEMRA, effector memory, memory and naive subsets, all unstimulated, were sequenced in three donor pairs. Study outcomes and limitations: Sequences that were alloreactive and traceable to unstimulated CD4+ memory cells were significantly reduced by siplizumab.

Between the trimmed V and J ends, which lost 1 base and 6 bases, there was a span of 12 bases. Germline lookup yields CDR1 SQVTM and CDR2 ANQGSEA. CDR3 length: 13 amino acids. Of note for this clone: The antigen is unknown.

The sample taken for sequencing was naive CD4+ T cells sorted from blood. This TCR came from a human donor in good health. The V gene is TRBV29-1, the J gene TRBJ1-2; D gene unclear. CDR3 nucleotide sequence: TGCAGCGTTGAAGCTAGCTGGGGAGATGGCTACACCTTC. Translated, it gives CSVEASWGDGYTF.